The rows below give T cell receptor beta chains drawn from one sample of a study of Graves' ophthalmopathy and Graves' hyperthyroidism. TCRdb used MiXCR to reprocess the multiplex PCR reads, holding one entry per CDR3 protein. The top ten hold 11% of the sample, which has over a million distinct CDR3 sequences, 35% to 40% seen once. Source material: peripheral blood or thyroid tissue (not recorded which). These receptors all stem from an adult man with Graves' hyperthyroidism. Both conserved end residues are trimmed from each CDR3.

>TRBV6-1|TRBJ2-2
ASTKIDLMTGELF
>TRBV7-2|TRBJ2-1
ASSFTYNEQF
>TRBV2|TRBJ1-6
ASSEVRQGSSPLH
>TRBV7-2|TRBJ2-7
ASSRPGTGASYEQY
>TRBV4-3|TRBJ2-7
ASSQVTGGIYEQY
>TRBV12-5|TRBJ2-2
ASNRPGLANGELF
>TRBV10-3|TRBJ2-5
AISESMASWETQY
>TRBV7-2|TRBJ1-4
ASSTTGMGGTNEKLF
>TRBV4-1|TRBJ1-6
ASSRERDSPLH
>TRBV7-2|TRBJ2-7
ASSLTTGYEQY
>TRBV11-2|TRBJ1-2
ASSLPPGYT
>TRBV4-3|TRBJ2-2
ASSQDTTLGRSGELF
>TRBV11-1|TRBJ2-7
ASSLGGPLVKDEQY
>TRBV19|TRBJ1-1
ASSIARGMNTEAF
>TRBV5-1|TRBJ1-1
ASSWSRDTEAF
>TRBV14|TRBJ2-2
ASSQGPALGIGELF
>TRBV7-8|TRBJ2-7
ASSVEVVGVYEQY
>TRBV12-3/TRBV12-4|TRBJ1-1
ASSLATGLSTEAF
>TRBV9|TRBJ1-5
ATSSNQPQH
>TRBV7-7|TRBJ2-5
ASSSTAGTN
>TRBV7-9|TRBJ2-5
AWSVRAREETQY
>TRBV7-8|TRBJ2-2
ASSSSGSRDGELF
>TRBV9|TRBJ2-5
ASSLMDRGGETQY
>TRBV10-2|TRBJ2-7
ASTAQGPGEQY
>TRBV4-3|TRBJ2-7
ASSPSGANYEQY
>TRBV20-1|TRBJ1-6
SARDLGQSSPLH
>TRBV5-1|TRBJ1-2
ASSLAENGYT
>TRBV20-1|TRBJ1-2
SATTTTGGALYGYT
>TRBV29-1|TRBJ1-1
SVLGHTEAF
>TRBV4-3|TRBJ1-1
ASSQERGTLNTEAF
>TRBV25-1|TRBJ1-2
ASGAVDYGYT
>TRBV7-9|TRBJ1-4
ASSLALAGQINEKLF
>TRBV27|TRBJ1-5
ASGAGRGLPQH
>TRBV7-2|TRBJ1-1
ASSFWGTYTEAF
>TRBV5-8|TRBJ2-7
ASSFMTASYEQY